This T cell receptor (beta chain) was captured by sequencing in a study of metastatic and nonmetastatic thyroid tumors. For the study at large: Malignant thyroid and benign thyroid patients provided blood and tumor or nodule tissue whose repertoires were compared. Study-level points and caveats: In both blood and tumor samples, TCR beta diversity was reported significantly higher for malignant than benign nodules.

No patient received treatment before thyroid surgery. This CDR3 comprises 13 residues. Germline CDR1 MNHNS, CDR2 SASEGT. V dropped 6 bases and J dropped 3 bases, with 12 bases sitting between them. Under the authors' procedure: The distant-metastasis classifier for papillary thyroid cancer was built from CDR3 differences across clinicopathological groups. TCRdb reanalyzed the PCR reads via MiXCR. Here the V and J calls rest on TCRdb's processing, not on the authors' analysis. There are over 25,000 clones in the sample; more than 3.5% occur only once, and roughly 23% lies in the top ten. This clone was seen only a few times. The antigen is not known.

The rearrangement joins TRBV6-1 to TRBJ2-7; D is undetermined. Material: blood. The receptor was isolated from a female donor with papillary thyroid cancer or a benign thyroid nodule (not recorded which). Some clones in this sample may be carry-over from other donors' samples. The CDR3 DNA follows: TGTGCCAGCAGCCAGGTTCCGGACTACGAGCAGTACTTC. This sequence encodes CASSQVPDYEQYF.